The clone carrying this T cell receptor beta chain appeared a single time. Sequencing used immunoSEQ multiplex PCR; TCRdb keeps in-frame clones, though not all of them. This sample carries about 240,000 clones, about 82% of them seen once, and the ten largest clones take 12%. This specimen belongs to a study of blood T cell repertoires in COVID-19. Whole-study context: Material from acute and convalescent COVID-19 was sourced from the United States, Italy and Spain. In each case, the material was cDNA or gDNA derived from T cells, B-cell-depleted T cells, or PBMCs.

Looked up from germline, CDR1 is LGHNA and CDR2 is YNFKEQ. This CDR3 is 14 amino acids long. Trimming at V came to 1 base and at J to 3 bases, leaving 3 bases not matched to a gene. The chain couples TRBV4-2 to TRBJ2-7; TRBD1 aligns across 7 bases. The TCR sequence derives from an older man with acute or convalescent COVID-19. Sequencing used peripheral blood. The CDR3 reads CASSQGGQIYEQYF. DNA of the CDR3: TGTGCCAGCAGCCAAGGGGGACAGATCTACGAGCAGTACTTC.